These T cell receptor beta chains were read from a single sample in a study of T cells in tuberculosis. Profiled with immunoSEQ multiplex PCR; TCRdb holds only in-frame clones, not every one. The sample carries 30,000 to 40,000 clones, around 94% recorded once. Sequencing used PBMCs, obtained at tuberculosis diagnosis. All receptors derive from an adult with tuberculosis. The CDR3 runs from the conserved cysteine through the conserved F or W. Each record gives: D gene, J gene, V gene, clone size, CDR3 DNA, CDR3 protein. A D gene is named only where the DNA matches it firmly. Only some rows state a clone size, as once, few, many or a class for expanded clones.

-	TRBJ2-3	TRBV27	-	TGTGCCAGCAGTTTGGCGACTGCTGGAGATACGCAGTATTTT	CASSLATAGDTQYF
TRBD1	TRBJ1-2	TRBV19	-	TGTGCCAGTAGTATCCGGACAGGGGGCAGCTATGGCTACACCTTC	CASSIRTGGSYGYTF
-	TRBJ2-7	TRBV7-8	-	TGTGCCAGCAGCCCTCTGACAGGCCGCCAATCCTACGAGCAGTACTTC	CASSPLTGRQSYEQYF
-	TRBJ1-2	TRBV30	-	TGTGCCTGGAGTGATCCACAGACCTATGGCTACACCTTC	CAWSDPQTYGYTF
TRBD1	TRBJ1-6	TRBV27	-	TGTGCCAGCAGTTCAGGGACAGGGATGTCTTCACCCCTCCACTTT	CASSSGTGMSSPLHF
-	TRBJ1-2	TRBV5-1	-	TGCGCCAGCAGCTGGGCAGGGGATGGCTACACCTTC	CASSWAGDGYTF
-	TRBJ1-5	TRBV5-5	once	TGTGCCAGCAGCCTAGGAAATCAGCCCCAGCATTTT	CASSLGNQPQHF
-	TRBJ2-1	TRBV4-1	-	TGCGCCAGCAGCCAAATAACAGGCTCCTACAATGAGCAGTTCTTC	CASSQITGSYNEQFF
TRBD1	TRBJ1-2	TRBV18	-	TGTGCCAGCTCTCCGCCGGGACAGGGCTTATTGCGGAGCTACACCTTC	CASSPPGQGLLRSYTF
TRBD1	TRBJ2-1	TRBV6-1	-	TGTGCCAGCAGTGGACAGGGGACAATTAATAATGAGCAGTTCTTC	CASSGQGTINNEQFF
-	TRBJ1-2	TRBV18	once	TGTGCCAGCTCACCCGGGGAAGGCTACACCTTC	CASSPGEGYTF
TRBD1	TRBJ1-1	TRBV27	-	TGTGCCAGCAGCCGGGACAGTGAGAACACTGAAGCTTTCTTT	CASSRDSENTEAFF
TRBD2	TRBJ2-2	TRBV15	-	TGTGCCACCAGCAGAGTCACTAGCGACACCGGGGAGCTGTTTTTT	CATSRVTSDTGELFF
TRBD1	TRBJ1-1	TRBV30	-	TGTGCCTGGAGTGCCCCGACAGGGTTGAACACTGAAGCTTTCTTT	CAWSAPTGLNTEAFF
TRBD1	TRBJ2-7	TRBV10-2	-	TGCGCCAGCAGTGAAGGACAGGGGTACGAGCAGTACTTC	CASSEGQGYEQYF
-	TRBJ2-5	TRBV10-3	-	TGTGCCATCAGTGATCTAGACCAAGAGACCCAGTACTTC	CAISDLDQETQYF
-	TRBJ1-5	TRBV2	-	TGTGCCAGCAGCCCAGTTACTAGCAATCAGCCCCAGCATTTT	CASSPVTSNQPQHF
TRBD1	TRBJ1-2	TRBV5-8	-	TGTGCCAGCAGCTTGGAGGGGACAGGAGCTAACTATGGCTACACCTTC	CASSLEGTGANYGYTF
-	TRBJ1-6	TRBV6-1	-	TGTGCCAGCAGTGAACGGGGATCCAATAATTCACCCCTCCACTTT	CASSERGSNNSPLHF
-	TRBJ1-5	TRBV9	-	TGTGCCAGCAGCCCGTCGGGGGGAAGCAATCAGCCCCAGCATTTT	CASSPSGGSNQPQHF
TRBD2	TRBJ2-5	TRBV5-6	-	TGTGCCAGCAGCTTCGGGGGGACCGAGACCCAGTACTTC	CASSFGGTETQYF
-	TRBJ2-7	TRBV5-6	-	TGTGCCAGCAGCTTCTCAACGGTCTACGAGCAGTACTTC	CASSFSTVYEQYF
-	TRBJ2-1	TRBV9	once	TGTGCCAGCAGCCTTTACAATGAGCAGTTCTTC	CASSLYNEQFF
TRBD1	TRBJ2-5	TRBV6-1	once	TGTGCCAGCAGTGTGACAGGGGCAGGGGAGACCCAGTACTTC	CASSVTGAGETQYF
-	TRBJ1-1	TRBV9	-	TGTGCCAGCAGCGTAGTGTCGGGAGGCACTGAAGCTTTCTTT	CASSVVSGGTEAFF
TRBD1	TRBJ2-1	TRBV28	once	TGTGCCAGCAGTTTACGTGATCGGGGACAGATCTCTGAGCAGTTCTTC	CASSLRDRGQISEQFF
TRBD1	TRBJ1-2	TRBV18	-	TGTGCCAGCTCACCATTGGCTACTACGGGACAGGGTAACTATGGCTACACCTTC	CASSPLATTGQGNYGYTF
-	TRBJ2-2	TRBV6-5	once	TGTGCCAGCAGTTACTCGATTGCGGGAGGGGAGCTGTTTTTT	CASSYSIAGGELFF
TRBD1	TRBJ1-1	TRBV2	-	TGTGCCAGCAGGGGGAGGGGACAGGGTGAAGCTTTCTTT	CASRGRGQGEAFF
-	TRBJ1-6	TRBV25-1	-	TGTGCCAGCAGTGAAATAGGGGTTCATTCACCCCTCCACTTT	CASSEIGVHSPLHF
-	TRBJ2-7	TRBV27	once	TGTGCCAGCAGTTTAACAGGCTACGAGCAGTACTTC	CASSLTGYEQYF
TRBD2	TRBJ2-3	TRBV12-5	-	TGTGCTAGTGGTTTGGCCCAGACTAGCGGGGGCCGCACAGATACGCAGTATTTT	CASGLAQTSGGRTDTQYF
-	TRBJ2-2	TRBV13	-	TGTGCCAGCAGCTTAATAGGGGGTTCGAACACCGGGGAGCTGTTTTTT	CASSLIGGSNTGELFF
-	TRBJ1-6	TRBV28	-	TGTGCCAGCAGTCCTTGGGGCTACCCCAATTCACCCCTCCACTTT	CASSPWGYPNSPLHF
-	TRBJ2-7	TRBV19	-	TGTGCCAGTAGTGGTAGGGGTGAGTACGAGCAGTACTTC	CASSGRGEYEQYF
-	TRBJ1-2	TRBV28	-	TGTGCCAGCAATGAGTTTGGAGGCTATGGCTACACCTTC	CASNEFGGYGYTF
-	TRBJ1-2	TRBV5-1	few	TGCGCCAGCACCAGGGAGGGCGATGGCTACACCTTC	CASTREGDGYTF
-	TRBJ1-1	TRBV30	-	TGTGCCTGGAGTCCCGATTGGGGGGGGACTGAAGCTTTCTTT	CAWSPDWGGTEAFF
TRBD1	TRBJ1-5	TRBV9	once	TGTGCCAGCAGCGCGACAGGGATTGGTCAGCCCCAGCATTTT	CASSATGIGQPQHF
-	TRBJ1-6	TRBV6-6	-	TGTGCCAGCAGCCGGGGGTCACCCCTCCACTTT	CASSRGSPLHF
-	TRBJ1-1	TRBV19	-	TGTGCCAGTAGTATAGACATTACCGCGGGAGCTTTCTTT	CASSIDITAGAFF
TRBD1	TRBJ2-2	TRBV5-1	-	TGCGCCAGCAGCTTGTTCTCCCCCAGGGGGTACACCGGGGAGCTGTTTTTT	CASSLFSPRGYTGELFF
TRBD1	TRBJ1-2	TRBV28	-	TGTGCCAGCAGTCGGACAGGGTATGGCTACACCTTC	CASSRTGYGYTF
TRBD1	TRBJ1-1	TRBV19	-	TGTGCCAGTAGTGCCGGGACAGGGAACACTGAAGCTTTCTTT	CASSAGTGNTEAFF
TRBD1	TRBJ1-1	TRBV29-1	-	TGCAGCGTTGAAACCCTACAGGGGGACACTGAAGCTTTCTTT	CSVETLQGDTEAFF